The 23 T cell receptor beta chains listed next were all sequenced from one sample in a study of OX40 agonist ivuxolimab in advanced cancers. Assay: immunoSEQ multiplex PCR; the TCRdb copy retains only in-frame clones and omits some. The data show tens of thousands of clones, about nine tenths seen once. Material: CD4+ or CD8+ T cells sorted from blood, obtained in a trial of the OX40 agonist ivuxolimab. These receptors originate from an adult with an advanced solid tumor such as melanoma, head and neck, liver or kidney cancer.

The rearrangement uses TRBV14 and TRBJ2-7; 8 positions agree with TRBD2. The CDR3 contains 12 residues. Per germline, CDR1 SGHDN and CDR2 FVKESK. The J segment lost 10 bases and the V segment lost 0 bases, leaving 2 bases of the junction unmatched. This chain's CDR3 is CASSQDRGGQYF. CDR3 bases: TGTGCCAGCAGCCAAGATCGGGGGGGACAGTACTTC.

This chain connects TRBV7-6 to TRBJ2-3; no clear D. The CDR3 covers 16 residues. Deletions cut 4 bases from V and 1 base from J, with 15 bases between. CDR1 SGHVS and CDR2 FNYEAQ come from the germline V gene. In nucleotides, the CDR3 is TGTGCCAGCAGCTCAGGAATAGGACCCCGCACAGATACGCAGTATTTT. It translates to CASSSGIGPRTDTQYF.

The chain combines TRBV7-9 with TRBJ1-4; tentative D call: TRBD1 (5 bases). The length of the CDR3 is 16 residues. Germline-derived CDR1 and CDR2 are SEHNR and FQNEAQ (reference sequence). The germline V and J ends were trimmed by 8 bases and 8 bases, with 24 bases remaining between them. The CDR3: CASGQSRDVSVEKLFF. The CDR3 DNA reads as TGTGCCAGCGGCCAATCCCGGGACGTCTCGGTGGAAAAACTGTTTTTT.

The rearrangement uses TRBV19 and TRBJ2-6; 7 nucleotides line up with TRBD1. The germline gives CDR1 LNHDA, CDR2 SQIVND (reference sequence). Unmatched junction bases numbered 7, after V lost 3 bases and J lost 5 bases. There are 16 residues in the CDR3. Here the CDR3 reads CASSILDRARANVLTF. The DNA for the CDR3 is TGTGCCAGTAGTATCCTAGACAGGGCACGGGCCAACGTCCTGACTTTC.

In its sample, this clone was seen once. V and J are TRBV27 and TRBJ2-2; 10 nucleotides agree with TRBD2. This CDR3 is built from 18 residues. The V segment lost 5 bases and the J segment 6 bases; nucleotides outside the gene matches: 15. CDR1 and CDR2 from the germline V gene are MNHEY and SMNVEV (reference sequence). The CDR3 bases are TGTGCCAGCAGTCTACTACTAGCGGGAAACACTCCACCCGGGGAGCTGTTTTTT. This gives the protein CASSLLLAGNTPPGELFF.

The sample holds one count of this clone. This chain links TRBV29-1 with TRBJ2-4; 9 bases match TRBD1. The V gene end was trimmed by 7 bases and the J gene end by 6 bases; junction bases not matched to a gene: 7. CDR1 is SQVTM and CDR2 is ANQGSEA in the germline V gene. The CDR3 has 13 amino acids. The CDR3 region is CSGTGGEGNIQYF. The CDR3, as DNA: TGCAGCGGAACAGGGGGCGAAGGAAACATTCAGTACTTC.

V and J are TRBV7-3 and TRBJ1-2; 8 nucleotides agree with TRBD1. After removal of 4 bases from V and 4 bases from J, the junction contained 5 bases not matched to a gene. Germline lookup yields CDR1 SGHTA and CDR2 FQGTGA. The CDR3 is made up of 14 amino acids. The CDR3 is CASSYGQGPYGYTF. The CDR3 region has the DNA TGTGCCAGCAGCTACGGACAGGGCCCCTATGGCTACACCTTC. The full variable domain, in which reference TRBV7-3 and TRBJ1-2 provide the parts outside the CDR3, is GAGVSQTPSNKVTEKGKYVELRCDPISGHTALYWYRQSLGQGPEFLIYFQGTGAADDSGLPNDRFFAVRPEGSVSTLKIQRTERGDSAVYLCASSYGQGPYGYTFGSGTRLTVV.

This chain links TRBV27 with TRBJ2-7; 10 nucleotides line up with TRBD2. CDR1 is MNHEY and CDR2 is SMNVEV in the germline V gene (reference sequence). The trim removed 6 bases at V and 4 bases at J, leaving 18 bases unmatched. This CDR3 region has 18 residues. CDR3 nucleotide sequence: TGTGCCAGCAGCCGGAGGGGGCCTAGCGGGAGTTTCGTATACGAGCAGTACTTC. Protein product: CASSRRGPSGSFVYEQYF.

The rearrangement links TRBV9 to TRBJ2-2; the D is unclear. Germline CDR1 and CDR2: SGDLS and YYNGEE. Deletions cut 6 bases from V and 2 bases from J, with 11 bases between. This CDR3 has 14 amino acids. CDR3 residues: CASNTDGNTGELFF. CDR3 DNA: TGTGCCAGCAACACTGACGGAAACACCGGGGAGCTGTTTTTT. Using reference TRBV9 and TRBJ2-2 for the parts outside the CDR3, the full variable domain is DSGVTQTPKHLITATGQRVTLRCSPRSGDLSVYWYQQSLDQGLQFLIQYYNGEERAKGNILERFSAQQFPDLHSELNLSSLELGDSALYFCASNTDGNTGELFFGEGSRLTVL.

V is TRBV30 and J is TRBJ2-7; D is perhaps TRBD1 (6 bases). The CDR3 is 13 residues long. In germline, CDR1 is GTSNPN, CDR2 SVGIG (reference sequence). With 2 bases removed from V and 4 bases from J, the gap between germline ends came to 12 bases. The chain's CDR3 is CAWSSGARYEQYF. Here the CDR3 DNA reads TGTGCCTGGAGTTCAGGGGCGCGTTACGAGCAGTACTTC.

This clone was counted a few times. V is TRBV2 and J is TRBJ1-2; no clear D gene. V shed 0 bases and J shed 11 bases, with 16 bases lying between them. Germline CDR1 and CDR2: SNHLY and FYNNEI. The CDR3 extends over 14 amino acids. CDR3 coding DNA: TGTGCCAGCAGTGAAGCAGGGATATCAATGGGGTACACCTTC. Its translation: CASSEAGISMGYTF.

V and J are TRBV5-4 and TRBJ2-7; D is uncertain. The V end lost 2 bases, the J end lost 6 bases, and 9 bases lay between the germline ends. Germline CDR1 and CDR2: SGHNT and YYREEE (reference sequence). The length of the CDR3 is 12 residues. CDR3 DNA sequence: TGTGCCAGCAGCTTTCGGGCTACCGAGCAGTACTTC. Encoded protein: CASSFRATEQYF.

This chain links TRBV11-2 with TRBJ2-5; D is undetermined. The length of the CDR3 is 14 residues. Germline CDR1 reads SGHAT; CDR2 reads FQNNGV. V dropped 0 bases and J dropped 1 base, with 6 bases sitting between them. The CDR3 sequence: CASSLDPIQETQYF. The CDR3 coding sequence is TGTGCCAGCAGCTTAGATCCCATCCAAGAGACCCAGTACTTC.

V usage is TRBV30 and J usage is TRBJ2-3, with 10 positions matching TRBD2. The CDR3 is 18 residues long. The ends lost 3 bases at V and 2 bases at J; junction bases unmatched: 14. The germline CDR1 and CDR2 sequences are GTSNPN and SVGIG (reference sequence). For the CDR3, the DNA is TGTGCCTGGAGCGGGACTAGCGCCGGCATGAGTGTCACAGATACGCAGTATTTT. It specifies CAWSGTSAGMSVTDTQYF.

The chain uses TRBV18 and TRBJ2-7; D is possibly TRBD2 (6 bases). Germline V gene lookup returns CDR1 KGHSH and CDR2 LQKENI. Deletions cut 6 bases from V and 1 base from J, with 13 bases between. This CDR3 comprises 14 residues. CDR3 bases: TGTGCCAGCTCGCCCGAGGCGGGGTCCTACGAGCAGTACTTC. Translating gives CASSPEAGSYEQYF.

With regard to this clone: The junction departs from the called germline gene at one end, perhaps through a read error. The rearrangement uses TRBV19 and TRBJ2-5; a possible D gene is TRBD2 (5 bases). The germline V gene encodes CDR1 LNHDA and CDR2 SQIVND (reference sequence). The CDR3 consists of 13 residues. The CDR3 spells CASSSGPQEAQYF. The CDR3 region has the DNA TGTGCCAGTAGTAGCGGGCCCCAAGAGGCCCAGTACTTC.

V usage is TRBV15 and J usage is TRBJ1-4, with 8 bases lining up with TRBD1. V lost 3 bases, J lost 7 bases, and 7 bases stayed unmatched. This CDR3 has 15 amino acids. Looked up from germline, CDR1 is LNHNV and CDR2 is YYDKDF (reference sequence). For the CDR3, the DNA is TGTGCCACCAGCAGTGGACAGGGAGTAGGTGAAAAACTGTTTTTT. It is translated as CATSSGQGVGEKLFF.

This sequence joins TRBV11-2 and TRBJ2-1, with D perhaps TRBD2 (6 bases). The CDR3 sequence is 14 residues long. With 5 bases removed from V and 8 bases from J, the gap between germline ends came to 16 bases. The germline gives CDR1 SGHAT, CDR2 FQNNGV. CDR3 loop: CASSPAEGSDEQFF. In DNA form, the CDR3 reads TGTGCCAGCAGCCCAGCGGAGGGGTCCGATGAGCAGTTCTTC. The variable domain in full, completed from reference TRBV11-2 and TRBJ2-1, reads EAGVAQSPRYKIIEKRQSVAFWCNPISGHATLYWYQQILGQGPKLLIQFQNNGVVDDSQLPKDRFSAERLKGVDSTLKIQPAKLEDSAVYLCASSPAEGSDEQFFGPGTRLTVL.

The chain combines TRBV7-6 with TRBJ2-3; perhaps TRBD2 as D (7 bases). The CDR3 loop spans 18 amino acids. Trimming left V 3 bases short and J 3 bases short, with 22 bases between. From germline, CDR1 is SGHVS and CDR2 FNYEAQ. CDR3 nucleotide sequence: TGTGCCAGCAGCTTTGAGACAGACGGGGGAGGGGGTACAGATACGCAGTATTTT. This sequence encodes CASSFETDGGGGTDTQYF. The full variable domain, with the rest looked up from reference TRBV7-6 and TRBJ2-3, is GAGVSQSPRYKVTKRGQDVALRCDPISGHVSLYWYRQALGQGPEFLTYFNYEAQQDKSGLPNDRFSAERPEGSISTLTIQRTEQRDSAMYRCASSFETDGGGGTDTQYFGPGTRLTVL.

The table lists this clone with a count of one. The V call is TRBV29-1, the J call TRBJ2-3, with D perhaps given as TRBD1 or TRBD2 (6 bases each). The CDR3 spans 13 residues. CDR1 is SQVTM and CDR2 is ANQGSEA in the germline V gene. V was pared by 8 bases and J by 2 bases, with 14 bases between. CDR3 loop: CSLLRGATDTQYF. CDR3 DNA sequence: TGCAGCCTTCTTAGGGGGGCCACAGATACGCAGTATTTT.

This rearrangement joins TRBV5-4 to TRBJ1-1; no definite D call. Germline V CDR1 and CDR2: SGHNT, YYREEE (reference sequence). Trimming pared 4 bases from V and 3 bases from J, leaving 7 bases between. The CDR3 runs to 12 residues. The CDR3 DNA follows: TGTGCCAGCAGCCAGCAGTACACTGAAGCTTTCTTT. This encodes CASSQQYTEAFF.

The chain has TRBV7-9 and TRBJ1-3; 9 bases are a match to TRBD1. From germline, CDR1 is SEHNR and CDR2 FQNEAQ (reference sequence). Trimming took 5 bases from V and 4 from J; bases not matched to a gene: 9. The CDR3 consists of 16 residues. In DNA, the CDR3 is TGTGCCAGCAGCCTCCGACAGGGGGAGTCCGGAAACACCATATATTTT. It yields the protein CASSLRQGESGNTIYF. Filled out from reference TRBV7-9 and TRBJ1-3, the complete variable domain reads DTGVSQNPRHKITKRGQNVTFRCDPISEHNRLYWYRQTLGQGPEFLTYFQNEAQLEKSRLLSDRFSAERPKGSFSTLEIQRTEQGDSAMYLCASSLRQGESGNTIYFGEGSWLTVV.

The J gene is TRBJ2-1, the V gene TRBV27; 12 bases agree with TRBD2. Germline V gene sequence: CDR1 MNHEY, CDR2 SMNVEV (reference sequence). Trimming took 6 bases from V and 4 from J; bases not matched to a gene: 4. The CDR3 totals 15 residues. The CDR3 loop reads CASSSGTSGYNEQFF. CDR3 sequence (DNA): TGTGCCAGCAGCTCCGGGACTAGCGGGTACAATGAGCAGTTCTTC.